Below are 28 T cell receptor beta chains sequenced from a single sample in a study of blood T cell repertoires in COVID-19. The data were produced by immunoSEQ multiplex PCR, yet TCRdb's version contains in-frame clones alone and is incomplete. The table records 200,000 to 250,000 clones, approximately 80% of them present only once. The sample consisted of peripheral blood. These TCRs come from a woman in her fifties or sixties with acute or convalescent COVID-19.

The chain carries TRBV19 and TRBJ1-5; TRBD1 might be the D (6 bases). The CDR3 contains 13 residues. The germline gives CDR1 LNHDA, CDR2 SQIVND (reference sequence). The germline V and J ends were trimmed by 7 bases and 7 bases, with 14 bases remaining between them. The DNA for the CDR3 is TGTGCCAGTAAGGGGGGGCTGCGACAGCCCCAGCATTTT. The encoded protein is CASKGGLRQPQHF.

The genes are TRBV7-3 and TRBJ2-3; 14 nucleotides match TRBD2. The CDR3 covers 15 residues. With V trimmed by 3 bases and J by 4 bases, 0 bases remained unmatched. Germline V gene sequence: CDR1 SGHTA, CDR2 FQGTGA. The CDR3 protein is CASSLGLAGADTQYF. DNA of the CDR3: TGTGCCAGCAGCTTGGGACTAGCGGGGGCAGATACGCAGTATTTT.

This chain links TRBV10-2 with TRBJ2-2; tentative D call: TRBD1 (5 bases). CDR3 length: 14 residues. The V and J ends lost 5 bases and 1 base respectively, with 8 bases between them. Looked up from germline, CDR1 is WSHSY and CDR2 is SAAADI. This chain's CDR3 is CASSPQGNTGELFF. In nucleotides, the CDR3 is TGCGCCAGCAGTCCCCAGGGGAACACCGGGGAGCTGTTTTTT.

Comments on this clone: The junction and the germline gene differ at one end; a read error may be behind it. The chain employs TRBV5-6 and TRBJ1-3, with D maybe TRBD1 (5 bases). The CDR3 has 12 amino acids. Per germline, CDR1 SGHDT and CDR2 YYEEEE. CDR3 nucleotide sequence: TGTGCCAGCAGCTTGGGACACCGAGGGGAGGATTTT. Encoded protein: CASSLGHRGEDF.

The chain links TRBV5-4 to TRBJ1-3, with 9 nucleotides matching TRBD1. The germline V gene encodes CDR1 SGHNT and CDR2 YYREEE (reference sequence). The CDR3 contains 15 residues. V shed 3 bases, J shed 1 base, and the junction held 2 bases outside the gene matches. For the CDR3, the DNA is TGTGCCAGCAGCTGGGACAGGGCTTCTGGAAACACCATATATTTT. Translating gives CASSWDRASGNTIYF.

This clone was counted only a few times. The chain has TRBV2 and TRBJ1-3; D not certain. Per the germline V gene, CDR1 is SNHLY and CDR2 is FYNNEI. The CDR3 totals 13 residues. The V and J ends lost 6 bases and 7 bases respectively, with 13 bases between them. Here the CDR3 DNA reads TGTGCCAGCAGACTGAGGGTTTTGAACACCATATATTTT. This encodes CASRLRVLNTIYF.

The chain is built from TRBV30 and TRBJ1-6, with D uncertain. V lost 3 bases to trimming and J lost 7 bases, with 16 bases between them. Germline CDR1 GTSNPN, CDR2 SVGIG (reference sequence). The CDR3 is made up of 15 amino acids. The chain's CDR3 is CAWSIAVGSNSPLHF. CDR3 coding DNA: TGTGCCTGGAGCATCGCAGTGGGCAGCAATTCACCCCTCCACTTT.

V and J are TRBV2 and TRBJ2-1; 10 bases map to TRBD2. V lost 7 bases to trimming and J lost 2 bases; unmatched junction nucleotides: 2. CDR3 size: 14 residues. Per the germline V gene, CDR1 is SNHLY and CDR2 is FYNNEI. The CDR3 reads CASMGTSAYNEQFF. The CDR3 region has the DNA TGTGCCAGCATGGGGACTAGCGCCTACAATGAGCAGTTCTTC.

The chain combines TRBV6-5 with TRBJ1-1; a possible D gene is TRBD1 (6 bases). V was pared by 1 base and J by 2 bases, with 14 bases between. CDR1 and CDR2 from the germline V gene are MNHEY and SVGAGI. The CDR3 totals 16 residues. CDR3 DNA: TGTGCCAGCAGTTACTACAGGGCGAGGGGAAACACTGAAGCTTTCTTT. It specifies CASSYYRARGNTEAFF.

V gene TRBV6-5 combines with J gene TRBJ2-5; 7 positions match TRBD2. Germline V gives CDR1 MNHEY, CDR2 SVGAGI. The CDR3 has 14 residues. V shed 8 bases and J 7 bases; nucleotides not matched to a gene: 13. DNA for the CDR3: TGTGCCAGCGTTGCTAGCGGCATCATGTTGACCCAGTACTTC. This gives the protein CASVASGIMLTQYF.

The V and J genes are TRBV19 and TRBJ1-5, with D possibly TRBD1 on 6 matching bases. CDR3 length equals 16 residues. Germline values: CDR1 LNHDA, CDR2 SQIVND (reference sequence). V was clipped by 5 bases and J by 0 bases, with 14 bases between them. The CDR3 nucleotides are TGTGCCAGTAGTGTGGGACATTCGAGTAGCAATCAGCCCCAGCATTTT. It is translated as CASSVGHSSSNQPQHF.

V and J are TRBV19 and TRBJ2-1, with TRBD2 matching 9 bases. CDR1 and CDR2 (germline): LNHDA, SQIVND (reference sequence). This CDR3 has 16 amino acids. The J segment lost 3 bases and the V segment lost 7 bases, leaving 10 bases of the junction unmatched. The CDR3 DNA reads TGTGCCAGTAAGGGGCGGGGGGGCTCCATCTACAATGAGCAGTTCTTC. As protein: CASKGRGGSIYNEQFF.

The J gene is TRBJ1-2, the V gene TRBV3-1 (or the pseudogene TRBV3-2), with a weak D call TRBD1 (6 bases). The V end lost 1 base, the J end lost 8 bases, and 17 bases lay between the germline ends. The V gene's germline CDR1 is LGHDT and CDR2 YNNKEL (reference sequence). The CDR3 sequence is 15 residues long. CDR3 bases: TGTGCCAGCAGCCAAGTGACACAGGGCCCTCGGGGCTACACCTTC. Its protein is CASSQVTQGPRGYTF.

This sequence joins TRBV14 and TRBJ2-3; 8 bases fit TRBD2. Per germline, CDR1 SGHDN and CDR2 FVKESK. Trimming took 0 bases from V and 6 from J; bases not matched to a gene: 11. This CDR3 contains 17 residues. The CDR3 DNA reads TGTGCCAGCAGCCAAGACTCGACGGGAGGGCCACGGGATACGCAGTATTTT. Its translation: CASSQDSTGGPRDTQYF.

The V and J genes are TRBV30 and TRBJ1-5; 7 bases match TRBD1. The germline V gene has CDR1 GTSNPN and CDR2 SVGIG (reference sequence). CDR3 length: 15 residues. The junction had 10 bases not matched to a gene; V was cut back by 5 bases and J by 3 bases. CDR3 sequence reads: CAWAEGAGVNQPQHF. CDR3 coding DNA: TGTGCCTGGGCAGAGGGGGCAGGGGTCAATCAGCCCCAGCATTTT.

The chain combines TRBV6-1 with TRBJ2-1; 15 bases match TRBD2. The J segment lost 9 bases and the V segment lost 2 bases, leaving 8 bases of the junction unmatched. The CDR3 loop spans 17 amino acids. Germline V gives CDR1 MNHNS, CDR2 SASEGT. As DNA, the CDR3 is TGTGCCAGCAGTGAAAAGGGACTAGCGGGAGGATCCGGTGAGCAGTTCTTC. Translating gives CASSEKGLAGGSGEQFF.

The V call is TRBV27, the J call TRBJ2-3; 9 nucleotides align to TRBD1. From germline, CDR1 is MNHEY and CDR2 SMNVEV (reference sequence). The V gene end was trimmed by 0 bases and the J gene end by 3 bases; junction bases not matched to a gene: 4. CDR3 length: 16 residues. The CDR3 bases are TGTGCCAGCAGTTTATCCCGACAGGGGGAGACAGATACGCAGTATTTT. It specifies CASSLSRQGETDTQYF.

V usage is TRBV7-2 and J usage is TRBJ2-6; D possibly corresponds to TRBD2 (5 bases). Trimming shortened V by 5 bases and J by 2 bases, and 7 bases separated the two germline ends. This CDR3 spans 14 amino acids. Germline CDR1 and CDR2: SGHTA and FQGNSA. CDR3 loop: CASSIGTGANVLTF. Here the CDR3 DNA reads TGTGCCAGCAGCATCGGGACTGGGGCCAACGTCCTGACTTTC.

The CDR3 spells CASSYRDSALYGYTF. The CDR3 DNA follows: TGTGCCAGCAGTTACCGGGACAGTGCCCTTTATGGCTACACCTTC. The chain uses TRBV28 and TRBJ1-2; TRBD1 matches 7 bases. The V gene end was trimmed by 4 bases and the J gene end by 5 bases; junction bases not matched to a gene: 10. Looked up from germline, CDR1 is MDHEN and CDR2 is SYDVKM. CDR3 length equals 15 residues.

This clone occurred a few times. V is TRBV5-1 and J is TRBJ2-1, with 9 positions matching TRBD2. Germline loops: CDR1 SGHRS, CDR2 YFSETQ. The CDR3 sequence is 15 residues long. V shed 6 bases and J 0 bases; nucleotides not matched to a gene: 4. The CDR3 sequence is CASTDSGSSYNEQFF. The DNA of the CDR3 is TGCGCCAGCACCGATAGCGGGAGCTCCTACAATGAGCAGTTCTTC.

The V call is TRBV7-9, the J call TRBJ1-5; possibly TRBD1 for D (5 bases). Germline-derived CDR1 and CDR2 are SEHNR and FQNEAQ (reference sequence). The ends were cut back, 1 base at V and 6 bases at J, with 13 bases in the middle. This CDR3 has 15 amino acids. The CDR3 loop reads CASSLGGGRGQPQHF. The CDR3 region has the DNA TGTGCCAGCAGCTTAGGCGGGGGGAGGGGTCAGCCCCAGCATTTT.

This clone was found once. A junction boundary mismatches the germline segment, possibly from a read error. V usage is TRBV27 and J usage is TRBJ2-3; the match to TRBD1 covers 9 bases. CDR1 is MNHEY, CDR2 SMNVEV, per germline (reference sequence). This CDR3 spans 13 amino acids. The CDR3 region is CATEDRGTYTQYF. The CDR3 DNA reads TGTGCCACCGAGGACAGGGGCACATATACGCAGTATTTT.

The rearrangement joins TRBV4-3 to TRBJ2-2; D call uncertain. The CDR3 runs to 16 residues. Trimming took off 4 bases at V and 2 bases at J, with 14 bases between the two ends. Germline assignment: CDR1 LGHNA and CDR2 YSLEER. The CDR3 spells CASSPAAGVNTGELFF. DNA of the CDR3: TGCGCCAGCAGCCCCGCGGCCGGCGTTAACACCGGGGAGCTGTTTTTT.

The chain is built from TRBV19 and TRBJ1-2, with 10 bases identical to TRBD1. Germline assignment: CDR1 LNHDA and CDR2 SQIVND (reference sequence). The CDR3 is made up of 14 amino acids. V was pared by 4 bases and J by 2 bases, with 1 base of the junction left unmatched. In DNA form, the CDR3 reads TGTGCCAGTAGTAGGGACAGGGGCAACTATGGCTACACCTTC. Encoded protein: CASSRDRGNYGYTF.

The chain is built from TRBV19 and TRBJ2-1, with D uncertain. This CDR3 is built from 13 residues. Germline V gene sequence: CDR1 LNHDA, CDR2 SQIVND (reference sequence). V lost 2 bases, J lost 5 bases, and 7 bases lay in between. The CDR3 DNA is TGTGCCAGTAGTATAAACTCAAACAATGAGCAGTTCTTC. Amino acid sequence: CASSINSNNEQFF.

The chain has TRBV2 and TRBJ2-1; tentatively, D is TRBD2 (5 bases). The CDR3 loop spans 15 amino acids. The germline V gene encodes CDR1 SNHLY and CDR2 FYNNEI. Trimming left V 4 bases short and J 6 bases short, with 16 bases between. The CDR3 DNA reads TGTGCCAGCAGTGTTAGCGAAGACTCTCCCAATGAGCAGTTCTTC. Translation: CASSVSEDSPNEQFF.

This clone appeared a single time. Here the CDR3 DNA reads TGTGCCAGCAGCTTACAGCGGGGCGGGGCTTTCTTT. Residues: CASSLQRGGAFF. The rearrangement uses TRBV7-2 and TRBJ1-1, with D perhaps matching TRBD1 (5 bases). This CDR3 comprises 12 residues. CDR1 SGHTA and CDR2 FQGNSA come from the germline V gene. V lost 2 bases and J lost 11, with 12 bases in between.

This chain joins TRBV10-3 and TRBJ2-3, with D hard to call. This CDR3 contains 15 residues. Trimming cost V 0 bases and J 0 bases, with 7 bases left between them. Germline CDR1 and CDR2: ENHRY and SYGVKD. This chain's CDR3 is CAISESGQSTDTQYF. CDR3 DNA sequence: TGTGCCATCAGTGAGTCTGGGCAGAGCACAGATACGCAGTATTTT.